The 17 T cell receptor beta chains reported below all come from one sample, sequenced in a study of T cell changes during pregnancy in multiple sclerosis. The data were produced by immunoSEQ multiplex PCR, yet TCRdb's version contains in-frame clones alone and is incomplete. The sample holds 50,000 or so clones, 80% to 95% seen once. The source was CD8+ T cells from peripheral blood mononuclear cells, collected after pregnancy. The receptors originated from a female donor with multiple sclerosis, enrolled in a pregnancy study.

This sequence joins TRBV5-1 and TRBJ1-4, with 7 positions matching TRBD1. V trimming: 4 bases; J trimming: 1 base; junction bases outside the gene matches: 7. Germline loops: CDR1 SGHRS, CDR2 YFSETQ. The CDR3 is 16 amino acids. The CDR3 reads CASSHRQGQTNEKLFF. Written as DNA, the CDR3 is TGCGCCAGCAGCCATAGACAGGGACAAACTAATGAAAAACTGTTTTTT.

CDR3 region: CASSRVMGQDPYSNQPQHF. The CDR3 DNA reads TGTGCCAGTAGTAGAGTGATGGGGCAGGACCCTTATAGCAATCAGCCCCAGCATTTT. The V gene is TRBV19, the J gene TRBJ1-5; tentative D call: TRBD1 (5 bases). With 4 bases removed from V and 0 bases from J, the gap between germline ends came to 22 bases. This CDR3 has 19 amino acids. In germline, CDR1 is LNHDA, CDR2 SQIVND (reference sequence).

The V gene is TRBV29-1, the J gene TRBJ2-2; D gene unclear. Between the trimmed V and J ends, which lost 7 bases and 5 bases, there was a span of 23 bases. Germline V gene data show CDR1 as SQVTM and CDR2 as ANQGSEA. This CDR3 has 16 residues. CDR3: CSALSNLYPQTGELFF. In DNA form, the CDR3 reads TGCAGCGCGTTGTCAAACTTGTATCCTCAAACCGGGGAGCTGTTTTTT.

The gene calls are TRBV15 and TRBJ1-2; 10 positions agree with TRBD1. Germline values: CDR1 LNHNV, CDR2 YYDKDF (reference sequence). Trimming at V came to 0 bases and at J to 4 bases, leaving 8 bases not matched to a gene. The CDR3 contains 17 residues. CDR3 in DNA: TGTGCCACCAGCAGAGATAGAAAGGACAGGGGGTTCTATGGCTACACCTTC. This gives the protein CATSRDRKDRGFYGYTF.

The J gene is TRBJ2-7, the V gene TRBV5-4, with 7 bases that match TRBD1. The length of the CDR3 is 15 residues. The ends lost 0 bases at V and 7 bases at J; junction bases unmatched: 10. Germline V lookup: CDR1 SGHNT, CDR2 YYREEE (reference sequence). CDR3 protein: CASSLETGVLEEQYF. Written as DNA, the CDR3 is TGTGCCAGCAGCTTGGAAACAGGGGTGTTGGAGGAGCAGTACTTC. The whole variable domain, remainder taken from reference TRBV5-4 and TRBJ2-7, is ETGVTQSPTHLIKTRGQQVTLRCSSQSGHNTVSWYQQALGQGPQFIFQYYREEENGRGNFPPRFSGLQFPNYSSELNVNALELDDSALYLCASSLETGVLEEQYFGPGTRLTVT.

V usage is TRBV27 and J usage is TRBJ1-2, with TRBD1 matching 7 bases. V shed 3 bases, J shed 2 bases, and the junction held 3 bases outside the gene matches. The CDR3 has 14 residues. The V gene's germline CDR1 is MNHEY and CDR2 SMNVEV (reference sequence). The DNA of the CDR3 is TGTGCCAGCAGTTTGGGACAGAACAACTATGGCTACACCTTC. This translates into CASSLGQNNYGYTF.

This chain connects TRBV6-5 to TRBJ2-5, with 14 bases fitting TRBD2. TRBJ2-7 matches the DNA end more closely, so the J call is doubtful. The CDR3 is 15 amino acids. Germline CDR1 reads MNHEY; CDR2 reads SVGAGI. This chain's CDR3 is CASSFGLAGGYEQYF. DNA of the CDR3: TGTGCCAGCAGTTTCGGACTAGCGGGAGGCTACGAGCAGTACTTC.

The chain combines TRBV4-1 with TRBJ2-3; TRBD1 is a possible D gene (5 bases). The CDR3 contains 15 residues. Germline V gives CDR1 MGHRA, CDR2 YSYEKL. Trimming left V 0 bases short and J 5 bases short, with 12 bases between. CDR3 sequence (DNA): TGCGCCAGCAGCCAAGAAGCCAGGGTGGGAGATACGCAGTATTTT. Translated: CASSQEARVGDTQYF.

The chain is built from TRBV7-9 and TRBJ1-2, with 9 bases fitting TRBD1. CDR1 is SEHNR, CDR2 FQNEAQ, per germline (reference sequence). Trimming at V came to 3 bases and at J to 4 bases, leaving 12 bases not matched to a gene. The CDR3 runs 17 residues. The CDR3 is CASSLPRDRVGGYGYTF. The CDR3 region has the DNA TGTGCCAGCAGCTTGCCCCGGGACAGGGTTGGGGGCTATGGCTACACCTTC.

This rearrangement joins TRBV7-9 to TRBJ1-1, with D uncertain. Trimming took off 1 base at V and 1 base at J, with 4 bases between the two ends. The CDR3 is 13 amino acids. Germline V gene lookup returns CDR1 SEHNR and CDR2 FQNEAQ (reference sequence). The CDR3 DNA reads TGTGCCAGCAGCTTAGACACGAACACTGAAGCTTTCTTT. Translating it yields CASSLDTNTEAFF. Variable domain in full (rest from reference TRBV7-9 and TRBJ1-1): DTGVSQNPRHKITKRGQNVTFRCDPISEHNRLYWYRQTLGQGPEFLTYFQNEAQLEKSRLLSDRFSAERPKGSFSTLEIQRTEQGDSAMYLCASSLDTNTEAFFGQGTRLTVV.

This chain links TRBV15 with TRBJ2-3; the D is unclear. The CDR3 totals 12 residues. V shed 1 base and J shed 5 bases, with 4 bases lying between them. Germline values: CDR1 LNHNV, CDR2 YYDKDF (reference sequence). CDR3 sequence: CATSRVKDTQYF. For the CDR3, the DNA is TGTGCCACCAGCAGAGTTAAAGATACGCAGTATTTT.

The V call is TRBV5-1, the J call TRBJ2-2, with 7 bases matching TRBD1. Germline V gene sequence: CDR1 SGHRS, CDR2 YFSETQ. J was trimmed by 0 bases and V by 3 bases; bases with no gene match: 5. CDR3 length: 16 residues. As DNA, the CDR3 is TGCGCCAGCAGCTCAACCGACAGGGCGAACACCGGGGAGCTGTTTTTT. It translates to CASSSTDRANTGELFF. Full variable domain (outside the CDR3, taken from reference TRBV5-1 and TRBJ2-2): KAGVTQTPRYLIKTRGQQVTLSCSPISGHRSVSWYQQTPGQGLQFLFEYFSETQRNKGNFPGRFSGRQFSNSRSEMNVSTLELGDSALYLCASSSTDRANTGELFFGEGSRLTVL.

The chain joins TRBV30 to TRBJ1-1; D call uncertain. CDR3 length: 12 residues. Trimming removed 3 bases at V and 0 bases at J, with 5 bases between. Looked up from germline, CDR1 is GTSNPN and CDR2 is SVGIG (reference sequence). CDR3 coding DNA: TGTGCCTGGAGCCAAATGAACACTGAAGCTTTCTTT. Residues: CAWSQMNTEAFF.

The rearrangement links TRBV5-4 to TRBJ1-1; D is uncertain. There are 13 residues in the CDR3. Germline CDR1 is SGHNT and CDR2 is YYREEE (reference sequence). V gave up 2 bases and J gave up 0 bases, with 5 bases separating them. CDR3 nucleotides: TGTGCCAGCAGCTTATACTTGAACACTGAAGCTTTCTTT. It codes for CASSLYLNTEAFF.

The J gene is TRBJ1-6, the V gene TRBV7-2; 10 bases match TRBD1. This CDR3 is 16 amino acids long. The germline gives CDR1 SGHTA, CDR2 FQGNSA. J gave up 7 bases and V 5 bases, and 8 bases lay outside the gene matches. This chain's CDR3 is CASSPLGQGFNSPLHF. DNA for the CDR3: TGTGCCAGCAGCCCTTTGGGACAGGGGTTCAATTCACCCCTCCACTTT.

Only one count was recorded for this clone. The V call is TRBV7-9, the J call TRBJ2-5; the D is unclear. Trimming stripped 3 bases from V and 10 bases from J, with 15 bases between. The CDR3 contains 13 residues. Germline CDR1 and CDR2: SEHNR and FQNEAQ (reference sequence). The CDR3 DNA sequence: TGTGCCAGCAGCTTTGGGCAGCCCCCGGACCAGTACTTC. Amino acid sequence: CASSFGQPPDQYF.

The chain links TRBV5-4 to TRBJ2-1, with D perhaps matching TRBD1 (6 bases). V lost 3 bases to trimming and J lost 7 bases, with 26 bases between them. CDR3 size: 18 residues. Per germline, CDR1 SGHNT and CDR2 YYREEE (reference sequence). The DNA of the CDR3 is TGTGCCAGCAGCTCTCCCGAAAACGGTCCAGGGGAATGGAATGAGCAGTTCTTC. This sequence encodes CASSSPENGPGEWNEQFF.